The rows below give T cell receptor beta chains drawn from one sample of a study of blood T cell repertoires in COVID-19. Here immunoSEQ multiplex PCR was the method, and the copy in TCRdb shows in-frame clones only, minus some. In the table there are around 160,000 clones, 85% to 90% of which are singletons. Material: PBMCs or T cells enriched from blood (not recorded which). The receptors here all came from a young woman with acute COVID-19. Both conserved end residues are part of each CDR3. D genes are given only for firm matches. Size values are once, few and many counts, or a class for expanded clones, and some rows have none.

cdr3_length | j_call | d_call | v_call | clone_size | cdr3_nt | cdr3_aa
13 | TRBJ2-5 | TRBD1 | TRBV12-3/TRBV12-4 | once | TGTGCCAGCGGTCCCGGGACAGGGGAGACCCAGTACTTC | CASGPGTGETQYF
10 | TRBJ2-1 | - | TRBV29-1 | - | TGCAGCGTGGGAGAGATAGATCTGTTCTTC | CSVGEIDLFF
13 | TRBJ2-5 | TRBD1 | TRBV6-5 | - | TGTGCCAGCAGTTACAGGGGGCTGGAGACCCAGTACTTC | CASSYRGLETQYF
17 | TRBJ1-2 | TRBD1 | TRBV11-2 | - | TGTGCCAGCAGGGTCCCGGGACAGGGGGCGAAGTCGGCTGGCTACACCTTC | CASRVPGQGAKSAGYTF
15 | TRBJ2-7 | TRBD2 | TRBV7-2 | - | TGTGCCAGCAGCTTATATTCTAGCGGGGACGGGGTGCAGTACTTC | CASSLYSSGDGVQYF
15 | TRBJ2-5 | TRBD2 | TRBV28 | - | TGTGCCAGCAGTTGGGGGGGACTCCTGGGGGAGACCCAGTACTTC | CASSWGGLLGETQYF
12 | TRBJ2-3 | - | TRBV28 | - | TGTGCCAGCAGTCCAGGAATTGGTACGCAGTATTTT | CASSPGIGTQYF
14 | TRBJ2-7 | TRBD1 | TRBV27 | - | TGTGCCAGCAGTTTTGGGACAGGGGGGGACGAGCAGTACTTC | CASSFGTGGDEQYF
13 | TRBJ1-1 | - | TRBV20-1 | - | TGCAGTGCTAGTAGGAGCTTGAACACTGAAGCTTTCTTT | CSASRSLNTEAFF
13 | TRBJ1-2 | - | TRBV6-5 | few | TGTGCCAGCACCCTGAAGCTGAACTATGGCTACACCTTC | CASTLKLNYGYTF
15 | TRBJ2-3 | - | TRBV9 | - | TGTGCCAGCAGCGTAGGAGGGTTGAGGACAGATACGCAGTATTTT | CASSVGGLRTDTQYF
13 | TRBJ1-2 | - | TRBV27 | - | TGTGCCAGCAGGGCGGACAGTTCCCTTGGCTACACCTTC | CASRADSSLGYTF
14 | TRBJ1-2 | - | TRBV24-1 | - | TGTGCCACCAGTGATTTCAACAGAAACTATGGCTACACCTTC | CATSDFNRNYGYTF
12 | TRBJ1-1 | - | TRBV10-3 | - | TGTGCCATCAGCGGAGGGAACACTGAAGCTTTCTTT | CAISGGNTEAFF
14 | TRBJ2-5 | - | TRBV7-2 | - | TGTGCCAGCAGCTTACCCCAGGGTCGTGAGACCCAGTACTTC | CASSLPQGRETQYF
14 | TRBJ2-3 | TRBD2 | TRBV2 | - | TGTGCCAGCCCGGGACTAGGGAACACAGATACGCAGTATTTT | CASPGLGNTDTQYF
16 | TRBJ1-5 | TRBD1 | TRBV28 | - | TGTGCCAGCAGGCCGCCTGAGGCGACAGGGGGCCAGCCCCAGCATTTT | CASRPPEATGGQPQHF
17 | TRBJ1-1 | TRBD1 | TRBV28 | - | TGTGCCAGCAGTTTATATATATTAGGGGGCGCGGACACTGAAGCTTTCTTT | CASSLYILGGADTEAFF
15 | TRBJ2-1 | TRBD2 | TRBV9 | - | TGTGCCAGCACCGCCGGGACTAGCGGGAGTGGCGAGCAGTTCTTC | CASTAGTSGSGEQFF
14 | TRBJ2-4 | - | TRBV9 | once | TGTGCCAGCAGCAATCCCGGTGGAGGGAACATTCAGTACTTC | CASSNPGGGNIQYF
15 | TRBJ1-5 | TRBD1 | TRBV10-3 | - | TGTGCCATCAGTGGGTCCGACAGGGGCAATCAGCCCCAGCATTTT | CAISGSDRGNQPQHF
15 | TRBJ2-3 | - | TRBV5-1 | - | TGCGCCAGCAGCGCTGTTGGGGGGGCGGCAGATACGCAGTATTTT | CASSAVGGAADTQYF
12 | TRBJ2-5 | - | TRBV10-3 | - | TGTGCCATCAGTGAACCGGGAGAGACCCAGTACTTC | CAISEPGETQYF
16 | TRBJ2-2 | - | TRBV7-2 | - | TGTGCCAGCAGCATTAGGAGATCAGCTTCCGCCGGGGAGCTGTTTTTT | CASSIRRSASAGELFF
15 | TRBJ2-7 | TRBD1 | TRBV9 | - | TGTGCCAGCAGCGCTGAGGGACAGCCTACCTACGAGCAGTACTTC | CASSAEGQPTYEQYF
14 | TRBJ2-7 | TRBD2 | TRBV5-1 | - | TGCGCCAGCAGCCCCAGCGGGAGGGAATACGAGCAGTACTTC | CASSPSGREYEQYF
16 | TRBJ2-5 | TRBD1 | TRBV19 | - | TGTGCCAGTAGTATAGCCGCACAGGGGGCAGGAGAGACCCAGTACTTC | CASSIAAQGAGETQYF
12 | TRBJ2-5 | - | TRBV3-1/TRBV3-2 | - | TGTGCCAGCAGCCAAGAGCGAGAGACCCAGTACTTC | CASSQERETQYF
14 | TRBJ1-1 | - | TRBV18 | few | TGTGCCAGCTCACTGGGCAGACCGAACACTGAAGCTTTCTTT | CASSLGRPNTEAFF
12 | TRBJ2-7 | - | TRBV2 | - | TGTGCCAGCAGCACTTACGACTACGAGCAGTACTTC | CASSTYDYEQYF
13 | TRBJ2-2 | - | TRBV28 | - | TGTGCCAGCACCGTCCCAGGGGTCAGGGAGCTGTTTTTT | CASTVPGVRELFF
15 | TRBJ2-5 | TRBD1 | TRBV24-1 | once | TGTGCCACCAGTGACACACAGGGGGCGCAGGAGACCCAGTACTTC | CATSDTQGAQETQYF
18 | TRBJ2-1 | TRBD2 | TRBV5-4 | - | TGTGCCAGCAGCTTGGAGGGCCCTTCTAGCGGGAGGGCCCATGAGCAGTTCTTC | CASSLEGPSSGRAHEQFF
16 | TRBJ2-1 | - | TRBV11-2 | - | TGTGCCAGCAGCCCCCAATTGGAGCCCTCCTACAATGAGCAGTTCTTC | CASSPQLEPSYNEQFF
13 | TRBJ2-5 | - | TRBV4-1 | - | TGCGCCAGCAGCACCGACGGGGAAGAGACCCAGTACTTC | CASSTDGEETQYF
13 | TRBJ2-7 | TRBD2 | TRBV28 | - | TGTGCCAGCAGTAGCGGGAGAGGCTACGAGCAGTACTTC | CASSSGRGYEQYF
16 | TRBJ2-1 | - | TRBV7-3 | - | TGTGCCAGCAGCTCCCACTCATCCGGGACTCTAAATGAGCAGTTCTTC | CASSSHSSGTLNEQFF
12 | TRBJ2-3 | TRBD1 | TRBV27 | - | TGTGCCAGCAGTCCAGGGGGAGATACGCAGTATTTT | CASSPGGDTQYF
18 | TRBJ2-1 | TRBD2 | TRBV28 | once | TGTGCCAGCAGCCTTTTAGATTGGACTAGCGGGAGGGTCAATGAGCAGTTCTTC | CASSLLDWTSGRVNEQFF
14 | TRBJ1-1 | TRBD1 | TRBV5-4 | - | TGTGCCAGCAGCCCGAGGGGGCCGGGCACTGAAGCTTTCTTT | CASSPRGPGTEAFF
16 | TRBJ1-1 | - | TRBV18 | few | TGTGCCAGCTCACTCGGGACTGTTGGCGTGAACACTGAAGCTTTCTTT | CASSLGTVGVNTEAFF
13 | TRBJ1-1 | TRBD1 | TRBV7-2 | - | TGTGCCAGCAGATCGACAGGGAGCGCTGAAGCTTTCTTT | CASRSTGSAEAFF
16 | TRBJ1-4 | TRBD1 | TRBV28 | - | TGTGCCAGCAGTTTGGACCCCAGGGGGCTTACAGAAAAACTGTTTTTT | CASSLDPRGLTEKLFF
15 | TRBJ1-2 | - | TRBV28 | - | TGTGCCAGCAGTAGGGGGGGTCAGGGGAATTATGGCTACACCTTC | CASSRGGQGNYGYTF
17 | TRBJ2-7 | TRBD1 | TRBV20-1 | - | TGCAGTGCTAGTGGACAGGGGGCCGCGGGCTCTACCTACGAGCAGTACTTC | CSASGQGAAGSTYEQYF
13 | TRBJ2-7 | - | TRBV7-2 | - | TGTGCCAGCAGCTTGGGCAGACCCTACGAGCAGTACTTC | CASSLGRPYEQYF
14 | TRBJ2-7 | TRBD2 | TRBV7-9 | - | TGTGCCAGCAGCTACAGCGGGGAAGGGGACGAGCAGTACTTC | CASSYSGEGDEQYF
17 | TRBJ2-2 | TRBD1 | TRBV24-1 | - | TGTGCCACCAGTGACCTCGGACAGGGGCACAACACCGGGGAGCTGTTTTTT | CATSDLGQGHNTGELFF